The source of this T cell receptor (beta chain) is a study of cytomegalovirus exposure and HLA in healthy donors. Profiled with immunoSEQ multiplex PCR; TCRdb holds only in-frame clones, not every one. The data hold 150,000 to 200,000 clones, with 87% observed a single time. This clone has a count of ten or more. Trimming took 0 bases from V and 4 from J; bases not matched to a gene: 0. Germline loops: CDR1 SGHVS, CDR2 FNYEAQ. The CDR3 consists of 15 residues. The material sequenced was PBMCs. This receptor was identified in a woman aged 25 to 39 in good health and CMV-seronegative. The J gene is TRBJ2-2, the V gene TRBV7-6; 9 nucleotides agree with TRBD1. This chain's CDR3 is CASSLATGGTGELFF. The CDR3 nucleotides read TGTGCCAGCAGCTTAGCGACAGGGGGCACCGGGGAGCTGTTTTTT.